These 6 T cell receptor beta chains were sequenced from one sample in a study of TIL therapy for anti-PD-1-resistant metastatic lung cancer. Time point noted: pre-treatment sample, taken before nivolumab and TIL therapy. This was the immunoSEQ v3 assay. Data came from immunoSEQ multiplex PCR; TCRdb stores just in-frame clones and leaves some out. The data show 54,000 or so clones, around 67% seen once. Sample: blood, taken at baseline. All receptors derive from a person aged 25 to 80 with non-small cell lung cancer.

J is TRBJ2-5 and V is TRBV7-7; D is perhaps TRBD2 (6 bases). Per the germline V gene, CDR1 is SSHAT and CDR2 is FNYEAQ (reference sequence). CDR3 length: 15 residues. V was shortened by 3 bases and J by 5 bases, with 16 bases between the two germline ends. CDR3 sequence: CASSFFGGLGETQYF. CDR3 DNA sequence: TGTGCCAGCAGCTTTTTCGGGGGTTTAGGGGAGACCCAGTACTTC.

CDR3 DNA: TGTGCCAGCAGCTCCAACACAGATACGCAGTATTTT. Residues: CASSSNTDTQYF. The genes are TRBV5-6 and TRBJ2-3, with D hard to call. The CDR3 runs to 12 residues. V gave up 3 bases and J gave up 2 bases, with 4 bases separating them. The germline CDR1 and CDR2 sequences are SGHDT and YYEEEE.

This clone has only a few counts. The genes are TRBV5-6 and TRBJ2-4; D is undetermined. The CDR3 runs 14 residues. V lost 0 bases, J lost 0 bases, and 4 bases lay in between. The V gene's germline CDR1 is SGHDT and CDR2 YYEEEE. The CDR3 nucleotides are TGTGCCAGCAGCTTGGCAGTAGCCAAAAACATTCAGTACTTC. It specifies CASSLAVAKNIQYF.

J is TRBJ1-5 and V is TRBV18, with D unresolved. The V gene's germline CDR1 is KGHSH and CDR2 LQKENI. The CDR3 extends over 12 amino acids. The germline V and J ends were trimmed by 6 bases and 5 bases, with 8 bases remaining between them. CDR3 region: CASSTRDQPQHF. CDR3 nucleotides: TGTGCCAGCTCTACGAGGGATCAGCCCCAGCATTTT. The complete variable domain, with remaining parts taken from reference TRBV18 and TRBJ1-5, reads NAGVMQNPRHLVRRRGQEARLRCSPMKGHSHVYWYRQLPEEGLKFMVYLQKENIIDESGMPKERFSAEFPKEGPSILRIQQVVRGDSAAYFCASSTRDQPQHFGDGTRLSIL.

The gene calls are TRBV6-5 and TRBJ1-1, with a weak D call TRBD1 (6 bases). Trimming removed 2 bases at V and 6 bases at J, with 16 bases between. The CDR3 covers 15 residues. CDR1 MNHEY and CDR2 SVGAGI come from the germline V gene. Here the CDR3 reads CASSYAAVGAAEAFF. CDR3 in DNA: TGTGCCAGCAGTTACGCCGCCGTGGGGGCCGCTGAAGCTTTCTTT.

The J gene is TRBJ2-7, the V gene TRBV11-2; D may match TRBD1 or TRBD2 (6 bases each). Germline loops: CDR1 SGHAT, CDR2 FQNNGV. The CDR3 consists of 14 residues. The ends were cut back, 5 bases at V and 6 bases at J, with 17 bases in the middle. CDR3 amino acids: CASSPSWTAGEQYF. The CDR3 nucleotides read TGTGCCAGCAGCCCTTCCTGGACAGCGGGCGAGCAGTACTTC.